This TCR beta chain originates from a study of cytomegalovirus exposure and HLA in healthy donors. General study results and limits: A later analysis linked a missense variant in DCLRE1C to the trimming of TCR beta V and J genes.

The PCR contained 60 Vbeta and 13 Jbeta primers. TCRdb's table, derived via immunoSEQ multiplex PCR, lists solely in-frame clones and lacks some. The sample includes around 130,000 clones, over 70% of them seen just once. Points on this clone: Its specificity is not known. Sequence at one end of the junction differs from germline and may be a read error.

The sequenced sample was PBMCs. The sequence was obtained from a woman between 40 and 50 years old in good health and CMV-seronegative.

CDR3 residues: CASQRGDGANGLTF. CDR3 DNA: TGCGCCAGCCAACGGGGGGATGGGGCCAACGGCCTGACTTTC. The chain is built from TRBV5-1 and TRBJ2-6, with TRBD2 identical over 7 bases. The CDR3 runs to 14 residues. Germline V gene data show CDR1 as SGHRS and CDR2 as YFSETQ.